This paragraph reports one T cell receptor (beta chain). Clones were sequenced by immunoSEQ multiplex PCR, and TCRdb holds only the in-frame ones, with some missing. Of tens of thousands of clones detected, about 93% appear once; the ten largest clones hold 0.35% to 0.45%. The sample belongs to a study of T cell changes during pregnancy in multiple sclerosis. Germline CDR1 SGHTA, CDR2 FQGNSA. The CDR3 has 15 residues. The ends lost 3 bases at V and 3 bases at J; junction bases unmatched: 1. The chain employs TRBV7-2 and TRBJ1-4; 10 bases line up with TRBD1. The sequence was obtained from a female donor with multiple sclerosis, enrolled in a pregnancy study. Source: CD4+ T cells from peripheral blood mononuclear cells, taken before pregnancy. In DNA form, the CDR3 reads TGTGCCAGCAGCTTGGGACAGGGGCCTAATGAAAAACTGTTTTTT. Protein: CASSLGQGPNEKLFF.